This TCR beta chain was documented in a study of identical twins. V was clipped by 0 bases and J by 0 bases; unmatched bases: 5. Germline CDR1 LGHNA, CDR2 YSLEER. CDR3 length equals 16 residues. This clonotype was counted a few times. TCRdb processed the 5' RACE reads anew with MiXCR; each CDR3 protein has one entry. The data show 700,000 or so distinct CDR3 sequences, approximately 9% seen once. These same records also appear under a second study, on yellow fever vaccine responses in identical twins.

The chain combines TRBV4-3 with TRBJ2-7; 7 nucleotides line up with TRBD1. The specimen sequenced was PBMCs. This TCR derives from a woman aged 18-30 years in good health. CDR3: CASSQDKDRNSYEQYF. The CDR3 nucleotides are TGCGCCAGCAGCCAAGACAAGGACAGGAACTCCTACGAGCAGTACTTC.